Sequencing of this TCR beta chain was carried out in a study of beta chain features in type 1 diabetes. Overall study findings and caveats: Researchers cautioned that cDNA sequencing could over-represent cells with high TCR expression.

CDR1 is SGHRS and CDR2 is YFSETQ in the germline V gene. CDR3 size: 14 residues. V was trimmed by 0 bases and J by 5 bases, leaving 9 bases between them. Every bit of the isolated RNA underwent reverse transcription, so sequencing read expressed TCRB transcripts. Sequenced by immunoSEQ multiplex PCR; TCRdb stores in-frame clones only, minus some. The profile shows about 410,000 clones, approximately 15% of them singletons. Notes on this clone: Its antigen is unknown.

Sequenced material: naive CD4+ T cells from blood. The receptor was derived from a man younger than 40 in good health. The gene calls are TRBV5-1 and TRBJ2-1; D uncertain. CDR3 DNA: TGCGCCAGCAGCTTGGTGGGATTTGACAATGAGCAGTTCTTC. Translated: CASSLVGFDNEQFF.